Following are 8 T cell receptor beta chains from one sample sequenced in a study of PD-1 blockade in classical Hodgkin lymphoma. Each and every patient relapsed after autologous stem cell transplantation, and patients got differing brentuximab vedotin exposure. Libraries were prepared by immunoSEQ multiplex PCR; TCRdb keeps only in-frame clonotypes and omits some of them. The sample yields about 58,000 clones, roughly 90% seen once. The input for sequencing was peripheral blood mononuclear cells (PBMCs), taken before the second cycle of nivolumab. These receptors originate from a human donor with classical Hodgkin lymphoma.

The chain combines TRBV4-1 with TRBJ2-7, with D perhaps matching TRBD1 or TRBD2 (5 bases each). The CDR3 contains 17 residues. With 0 bases removed from V and 1 base from J, the gap between germline ends came to 16 bases. Looked up from germline, CDR1 is MGHRA and CDR2 is YSYEKL. This CDR3 is CASSQDYAGRGSYEQYF. In DNA, the CDR3 is TGCGCCAGCAGCCAAGACTATGCAGGGAGAGGTTCCTACGAGCAGTACTTC.

In the case of this clone: A read error may be the cause here, since a much bigger clone is one base away. The chain employs TRBV19 and TRBJ2-3; D not certain. The germline V gene has CDR1 LNHDA and CDR2 SQIVND (reference sequence). V lost 5 bases and J 0 bases, leaving 18 bases between the germline ends. The CDR3 is 17 amino acids. CDR3 nucleotide sequence: TGTGCCAGTAGTGGAGACGATAGGCCCTTTAGCACAGATACGCAGTATTTT. This gives the protein CASSGDDRPFSTDTQYF.

This clone was seen only once. The CDR3 region has the DNA TGTGCCAGTAGGCCGGGGGGGTCAACACGGGATACGCAGTATTTT. Protein product: CASRPGGSTRDTQYF. The chain has TRBV2 and TRBJ2-3, with 8 bases fitting TRBD2. The germline gives CDR1 SNHLY, CDR2 FYNNEI. CDR3 length: 15 residues. The junction had 14 bases not matched to a gene; V was cut back by 9 bases and J by 6 bases.

The chain uses TRBV6-6 and TRBJ2-5, with D hard to call. This CDR3 has 13 amino acids. With 10 bases removed from V and 2 bases from J, the gap between germline ends came to 14 bases. Germline CDR1 and CDR2: MNHNY and SVGAGI (reference sequence). The CDR3 here is CATLGEDQETQYF. In DNA, the CDR3 is TGTGCCACCTTAGGAGAGGATCAAGAGACCCAGTACTTC.

The chain uses TRBV18 and TRBJ2-3; D is unclear. Trimming removed 1 base at V and 10 bases at J, with 6 bases between. The germline gives CDR1 KGHSH, CDR2 LQKENI. CDR3 length: 11 residues. The CDR3 DNA follows: TGTGCCAGCTCACCACTGTCCGCGCAGTATTTT. This encodes CASSPLSAQYF.

Here the CDR3 reads CASSEGLGQGQETQYF. The DNA of the CDR3 is TGTGCCAGCAGCGAGGGCTTGGGACAGGGACAAGAGACCCAGTACTTC. This chain joins TRBV5-6 and TRBJ2-5; 9 bases are a match to TRBD1. This CDR3 region has 16 residues. V shed 4 bases and J 2 bases; nucleotides not matched to a gene: 9. Germline V CDR1 and CDR2: SGHDT, YYEEEE. Full variable domain (remainder filled in from reference TRBV5-6 and TRBJ2-5): DAGVTQSPTHLIKTRGQQVTLRCSPKSGHDTVSWYQQALGQGPQFIFQYYEEEERQRGNFPDRFSGHQFPNYSSELNVNALLLGDSALYLCASSEGLGQGQETQYFGPGTRLLVL.

The gene calls are TRBV7-2 and TRBJ2-7; D is unresolved. This CDR3 is built from 12 residues. The germline gives CDR1 SGHTA, CDR2 FQGNSA. Deletions cut 2 bases from V and 7 bases from J, with 9 bases between. The CDR3 spells CASSLIGVEQYF. The CDR3 nucleotides are TGTGCCAGCAGCTTAATTGGAGTAGAGCAGTACTTC.

J is TRBJ2-7 and V is TRBV2; D is unresolved. The CDR3 totals 12 residues. Trimming left V 6 bases short and J 2 bases short, with 8 bases between. CDR1 is SNHLY and CDR2 is FYNNEI in the germline V gene. The CDR3 bases are TGTGCCAGCAGGGTCGCCACCTACGAGCAGTACTTC. Translated, it gives CASRVATYEQYF.